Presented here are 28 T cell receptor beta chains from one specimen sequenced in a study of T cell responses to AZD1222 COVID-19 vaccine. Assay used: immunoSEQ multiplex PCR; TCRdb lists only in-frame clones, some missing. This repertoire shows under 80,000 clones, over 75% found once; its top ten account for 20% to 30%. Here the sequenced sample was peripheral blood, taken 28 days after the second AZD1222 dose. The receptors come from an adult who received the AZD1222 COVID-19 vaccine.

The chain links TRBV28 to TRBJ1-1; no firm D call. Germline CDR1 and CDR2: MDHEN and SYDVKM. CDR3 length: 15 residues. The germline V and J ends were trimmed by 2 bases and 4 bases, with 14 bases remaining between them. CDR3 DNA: TGTGCCAGCAGTTTACCCCCGAATGTGGGCACTGAAGCTTTCTTT. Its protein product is CASSLPPNVGTEAFF.

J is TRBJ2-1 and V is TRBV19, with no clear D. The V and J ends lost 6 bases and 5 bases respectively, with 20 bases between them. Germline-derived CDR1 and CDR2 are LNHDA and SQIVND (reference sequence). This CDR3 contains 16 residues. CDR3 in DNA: TGTGCCAGTAGAGGAAGCTTTCCCCCCGTGGACAATGAGCAGTTCTTC. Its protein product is CASRGSFPPVDNEQFF. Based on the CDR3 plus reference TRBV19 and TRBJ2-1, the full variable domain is DGGITQSPKYLFRKEGQNVTLSCEQNLNHDAMYWYRQDPGQGLRLIYYSQIVNDFQKGDIAEGYSVSREKKESFPLTVTSAQKNPTAFYLCASRGSFPPVDNEQFFGPGTRLTVL.

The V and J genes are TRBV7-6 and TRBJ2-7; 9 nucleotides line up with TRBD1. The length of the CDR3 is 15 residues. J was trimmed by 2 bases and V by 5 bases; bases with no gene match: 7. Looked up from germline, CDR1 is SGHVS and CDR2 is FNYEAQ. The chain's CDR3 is CASSPRQGETYEQYF. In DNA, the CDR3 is TGTGCCAGCAGCCCCAGACAGGGGGAAACCTACGAGCAGTACTTC.

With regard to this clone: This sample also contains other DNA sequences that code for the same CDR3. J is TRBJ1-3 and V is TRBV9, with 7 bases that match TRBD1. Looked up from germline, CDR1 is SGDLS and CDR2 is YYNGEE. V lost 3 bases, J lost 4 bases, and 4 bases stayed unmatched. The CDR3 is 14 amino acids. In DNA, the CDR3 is TGTGCCAGCAGCGAAACAGGGGCAGGAAACACCATATATTTT. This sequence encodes CASSETGAGNTIYF.

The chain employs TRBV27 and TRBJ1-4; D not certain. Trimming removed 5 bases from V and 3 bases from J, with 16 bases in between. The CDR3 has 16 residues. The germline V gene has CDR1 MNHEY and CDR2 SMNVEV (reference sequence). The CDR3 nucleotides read TGTGCCAGCAGTGTCCGCGGGGTAGTACCTAATGAAAAACTGTTTTTT. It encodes CASSVRGVVPNEKLFF.

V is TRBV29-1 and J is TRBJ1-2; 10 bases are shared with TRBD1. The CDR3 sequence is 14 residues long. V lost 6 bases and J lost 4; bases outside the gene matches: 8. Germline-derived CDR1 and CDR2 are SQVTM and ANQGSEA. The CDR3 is CSVIRDRGSYGYTF. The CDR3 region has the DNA TGCAGCGTGATCCGGGACAGGGGTTCCTATGGCTACACCTTC.

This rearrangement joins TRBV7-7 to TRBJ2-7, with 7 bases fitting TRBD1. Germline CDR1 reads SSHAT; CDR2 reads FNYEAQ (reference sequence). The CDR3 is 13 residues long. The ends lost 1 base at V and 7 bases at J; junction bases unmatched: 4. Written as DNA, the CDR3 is TGTGCCAGCAGCTTAGTTCCAGGGGGTGAGCAGTACTTC. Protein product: CASSLVPGGEQYF. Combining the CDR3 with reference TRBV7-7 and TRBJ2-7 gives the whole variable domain GAGVSQSPRYKVTKRGQDVTLRCDPISSHATLYWYQQALGQGPEFLTYFNYEAQPDKSGLPSDRFSAERPEGSISTLTIQRTEQRDSAMYRCASSLVPGGEQYFGPGTRLTVT.

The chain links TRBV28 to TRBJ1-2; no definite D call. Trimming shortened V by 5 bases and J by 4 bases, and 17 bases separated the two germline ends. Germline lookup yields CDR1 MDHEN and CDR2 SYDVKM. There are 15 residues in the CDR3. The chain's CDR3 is CASSAPNGVGYGYTF. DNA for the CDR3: TGTGCCAGCAGTGCCCCTAATGGGGTGGGCTATGGCTACACCTTC.

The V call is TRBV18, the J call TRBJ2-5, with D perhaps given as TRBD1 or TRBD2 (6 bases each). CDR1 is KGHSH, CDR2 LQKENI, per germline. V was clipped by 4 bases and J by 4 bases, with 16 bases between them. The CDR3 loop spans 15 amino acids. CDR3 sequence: CASSLLSGAAETQYF. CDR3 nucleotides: TGTGCCAGCTCACTCTTATCGGGGGCTGCAGAGACCCAGTACTTC.

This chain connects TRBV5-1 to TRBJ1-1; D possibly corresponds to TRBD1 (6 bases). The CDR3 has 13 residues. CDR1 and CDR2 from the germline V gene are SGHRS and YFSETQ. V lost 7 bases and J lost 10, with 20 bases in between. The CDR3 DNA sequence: TGCGCCAGCGCGAGGGAGGGGGGCGAAGGAGCTTTCTTT. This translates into CASAREGGEGAFF. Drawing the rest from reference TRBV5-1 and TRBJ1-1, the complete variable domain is KAGVTQTPRYLIKTRGQQVTLSCSPISGHRSVSWYQQTPGQGLQFLFEYFSETQRNKGNFPGRFSGRQFSNSRSEMNVSTLELGDSALYLCASAREGGEGAFFGQGTRLTVV.

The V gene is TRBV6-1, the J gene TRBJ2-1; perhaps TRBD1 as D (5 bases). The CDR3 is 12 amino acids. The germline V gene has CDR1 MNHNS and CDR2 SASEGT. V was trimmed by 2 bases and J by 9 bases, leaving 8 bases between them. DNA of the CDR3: TGTGCCAGCAGTGAACTAAGGGGTGAGCAGTTCTTC. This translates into CASSELRGEQFF.

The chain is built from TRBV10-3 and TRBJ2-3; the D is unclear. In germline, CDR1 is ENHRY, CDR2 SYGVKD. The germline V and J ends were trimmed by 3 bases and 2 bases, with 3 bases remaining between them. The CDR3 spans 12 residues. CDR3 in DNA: TGTGCCATCAGTGATATCACAGATACGCAGTATTTT. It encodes CAISDITDTQYF.

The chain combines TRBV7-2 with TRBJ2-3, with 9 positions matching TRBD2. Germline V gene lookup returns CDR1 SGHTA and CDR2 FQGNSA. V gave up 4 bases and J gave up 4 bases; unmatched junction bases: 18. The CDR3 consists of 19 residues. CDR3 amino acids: CASSSPVPMRGRGADTQYF. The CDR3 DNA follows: TGTGCCAGCAGCTCCCCGGTCCCCATGCGCGGGAGGGGAGCAGATACGCAGTATTTT.

The CDR3 loop reads CASTGSREKLFF. The CDR3 DNA reads as TGTGCCAGCACAGGTAGTCGGGAAAAACTGTTTTTT. The chain uses TRBV2 and TRBJ1-4; unclear D gene. CDR3 length equals 12 residues. V dropped 7 bases and J dropped 8 bases, with 11 bases sitting between them. From germline, CDR1 is SNHLY and CDR2 FYNNEI.

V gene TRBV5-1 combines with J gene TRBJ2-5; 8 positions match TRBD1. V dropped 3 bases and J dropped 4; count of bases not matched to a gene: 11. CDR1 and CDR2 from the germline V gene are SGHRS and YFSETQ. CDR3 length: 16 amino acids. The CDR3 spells CASSYLGQGPGETQYF. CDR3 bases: TGCGCCAGCAGCTATCTCGGACAGGGTCCTGGAGAGACCCAGTACTTC.

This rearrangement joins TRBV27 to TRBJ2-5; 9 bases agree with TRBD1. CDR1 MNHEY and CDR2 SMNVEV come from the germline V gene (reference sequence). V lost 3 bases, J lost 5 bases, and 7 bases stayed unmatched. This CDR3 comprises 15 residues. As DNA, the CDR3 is TGTGCCAGCAGTTTCCCGGGACAGGGTGTGGAGACCCAGTACTTC. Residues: CASSFPGQGVETQYF.

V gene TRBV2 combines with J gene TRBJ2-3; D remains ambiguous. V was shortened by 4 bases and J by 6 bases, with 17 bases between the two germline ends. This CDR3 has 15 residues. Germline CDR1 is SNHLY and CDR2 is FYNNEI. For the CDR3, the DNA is TGTGCCAGCAGTGCGTCCAGCGTGTTTGTCGATACGCAGTATTTT. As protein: CASSASSVFVDTQYF.

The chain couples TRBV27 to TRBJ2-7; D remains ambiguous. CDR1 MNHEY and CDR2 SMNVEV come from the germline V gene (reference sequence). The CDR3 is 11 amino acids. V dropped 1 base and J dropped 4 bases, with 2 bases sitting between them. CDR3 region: CASSLWYEQYF. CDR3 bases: TGTGCCAGCAGTTTATGGTACGAGCAGTACTTC.

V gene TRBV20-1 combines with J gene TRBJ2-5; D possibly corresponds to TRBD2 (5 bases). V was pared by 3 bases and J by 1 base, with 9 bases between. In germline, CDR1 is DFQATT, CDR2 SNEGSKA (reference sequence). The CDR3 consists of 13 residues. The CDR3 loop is CSASQRPQETQYF. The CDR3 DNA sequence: TGCAGTGCTAGTCAGCGGCCCCAAGAGACCCAGTACTTC.

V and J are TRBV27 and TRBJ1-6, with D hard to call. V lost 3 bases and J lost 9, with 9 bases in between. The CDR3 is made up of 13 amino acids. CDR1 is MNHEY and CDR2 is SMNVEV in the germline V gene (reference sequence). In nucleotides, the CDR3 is TGTGCCAGCAGTTTCCCGACTGGTTCACCCCTCCACTTT. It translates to CASSFPTGSPLHF.

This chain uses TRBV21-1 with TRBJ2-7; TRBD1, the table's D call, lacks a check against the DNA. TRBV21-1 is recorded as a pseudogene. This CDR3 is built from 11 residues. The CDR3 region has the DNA TGTGCCAGCAGTGGACACTACGAGCAGTACTTC. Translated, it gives CASSGHYEQYF.

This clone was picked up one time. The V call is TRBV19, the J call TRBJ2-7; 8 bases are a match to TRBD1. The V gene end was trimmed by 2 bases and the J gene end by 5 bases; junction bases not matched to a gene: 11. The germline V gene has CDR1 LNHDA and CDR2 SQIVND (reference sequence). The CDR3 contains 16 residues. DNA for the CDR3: TGTGCCAGTAGTATAACCCCCGGGACAGGATTCGACGAGCAGTACTTC. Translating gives CASSITPGTGFDEQYF. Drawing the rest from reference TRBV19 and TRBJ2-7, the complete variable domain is DGGITQSPKYLFRKEGQNVTLSCEQNLNHDAMYWYRQDPGQGLRLIYYSQIVNDFQKGDIAEGYSVSREKKESFPLTVTSAQKNPTAFYLCASSITPGTGFDEQYFGPGTRLTVT.

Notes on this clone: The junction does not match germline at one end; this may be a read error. Here the CDR3 reads CASSLTGNTIYF. The CDR3 DNA reads TGTGCCAGCAGCCTCACTGGGAACACCATATATTTT. This chain connects TRBV7-9 to TRBJ1-3; D unresolved. The CDR3 has 12 amino acids. The germline gives CDR1 SEHNR, CDR2 FQNEAQ (reference sequence).

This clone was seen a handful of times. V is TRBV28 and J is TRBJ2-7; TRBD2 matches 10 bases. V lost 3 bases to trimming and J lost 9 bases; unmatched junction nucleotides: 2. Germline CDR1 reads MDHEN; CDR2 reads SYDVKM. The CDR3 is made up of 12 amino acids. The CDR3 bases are TGTGCCAGCAGTTTCCTAGCGGGAGTGCAGTACTTC. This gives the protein CASSFLAGVQYF. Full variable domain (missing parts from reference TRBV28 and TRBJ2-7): DVKVTQSSRYLVKRTGEKVFLECVQDMDHENMFWYRQDPGLGLRLIYFSYDVKMKEKGDIPEGYSVSREKKERFSLILESASTNQTSMYLCASSFLAGVQYFGPGTRLTVT.

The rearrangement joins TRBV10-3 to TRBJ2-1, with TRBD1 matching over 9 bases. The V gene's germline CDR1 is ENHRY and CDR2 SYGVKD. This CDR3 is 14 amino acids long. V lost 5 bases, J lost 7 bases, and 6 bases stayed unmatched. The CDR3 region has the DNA TGTGCCATCAGTAAGGGACAGGGAAAGAATGAGCAGTTCTTC. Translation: CAISKGQGKNEQFF.

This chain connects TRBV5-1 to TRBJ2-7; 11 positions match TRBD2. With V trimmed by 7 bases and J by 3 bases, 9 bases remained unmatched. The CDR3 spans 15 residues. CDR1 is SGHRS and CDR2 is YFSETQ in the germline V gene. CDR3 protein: CASRGGLADNYEQYF. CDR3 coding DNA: TGCGCCAGCCGAGGGGGACTAGCGGATAACTACGAGCAGTACTTC.

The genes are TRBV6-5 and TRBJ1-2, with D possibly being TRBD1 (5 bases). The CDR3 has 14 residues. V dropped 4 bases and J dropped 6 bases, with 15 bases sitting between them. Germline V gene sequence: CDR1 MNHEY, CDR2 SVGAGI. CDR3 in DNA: TGTGCCAGCAGTTCCTCTGACAGATTCGATGGCTACACCTTC. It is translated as CASSSSDRFDGYTF.

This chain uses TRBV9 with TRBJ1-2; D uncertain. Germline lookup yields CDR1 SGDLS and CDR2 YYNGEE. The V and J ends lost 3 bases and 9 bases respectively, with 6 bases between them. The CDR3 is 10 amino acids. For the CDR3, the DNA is TGTGCCAGCAGCGGACTGAGCTACACCTTC. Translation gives CASSGLSYTF.